The 2 T cell receptor beta chains listed next were all sequenced from one sample in a study of T cell clones after liver transplantation (dated by TCRdb to the late 2010s). Receptor libraries were prepared by the immunoSEQ multiplex PCR assay. TCRdb retrieved this table from immuneACCESS and kept in-frame rearrangements only. Not all clones are present; in checked studies, unresolved V genes account for under half, and no reason is known for the remainder. The sample contains a few hundred clones, around 52% of them found a single time. The ten largest clones add up to around 49% of the sample. Their cognate antigens are unknown. Alloreactive TCRbeta sequences were defined by sequencing the proliferating CFSE-low cells from the MLR. Specimen: CD8+ T cells from cultured PBMCs. The receptors stem from a human patient who received a liver transplant. Some T cells may originate with the graft donor following a transplant.

This sequence joins TRBV2 and TRBJ2-5, with 9 nucleotides matching TRBD1. The junction had 5 bases not matched to a gene; V was cut back by 6 bases and J by 3 bases. Per the germline V gene, CDR1 is SNHLY and CDR2 is FYNNEI. The CDR3 totals 14 residues. The CDR3 region has the DNA TGTGCCAGCAGCCGACAGGGGGTGGAAGAGACCCAGTACTTC. Its translation is CASSRQGVEETQYF.

The chain employs TRBV7-2 and TRBJ2-5; TRBD2 matches 8 bases. CDR1 SGHTA and CDR2 FQGNSA come from the germline V gene. The V segment lost 1 base and the J segment 8 bases; nucleotides outside the gene matches: 15. CDR3 length: 17 residues. The CDR3 DNA reads as TGTGCCAGCAGCTTAGATGTCGACCTAGCGGGCCGCCGAACCCAGTACTTC. It specifies CASSLDVDLAGRRTQYF.